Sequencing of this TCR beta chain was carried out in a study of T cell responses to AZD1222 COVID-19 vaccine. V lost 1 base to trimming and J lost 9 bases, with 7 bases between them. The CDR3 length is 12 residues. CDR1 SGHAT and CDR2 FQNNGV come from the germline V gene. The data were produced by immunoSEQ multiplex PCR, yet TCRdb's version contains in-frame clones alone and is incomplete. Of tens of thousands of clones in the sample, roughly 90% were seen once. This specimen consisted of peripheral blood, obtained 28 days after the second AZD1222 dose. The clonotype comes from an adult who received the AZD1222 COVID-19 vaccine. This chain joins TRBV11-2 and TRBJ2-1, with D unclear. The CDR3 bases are TGTGCCAGCAGCTTAGTTTGGGTTGAGCAGTTCTTC. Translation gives CASSLVWVEQFF.